These 24 T cell receptor beta chains were all obtained from the same sample, sequenced in a study of OX40 agonist ivuxolimab in advanced cancers. Sequenced by immunoSEQ multiplex PCR; TCRdb stores in-frame clones only, minus some. The table lists 90,000 to 150,000 clones, over 75% of them singletons, with under 0.7% in the top ten. The input for sequencing was CD4+ or CD8+ T cells sorted from blood, taken in a trial of the OX40 agonist ivuxolimab. The receptors originated from an adult with an advanced solid tumor such as melanoma, head and neck, liver or kidney cancer.

V is TRBV14 and J is TRBJ2-7; D remains ambiguous. This CDR3 has 15 residues. Trimming took 4 bases from V and 6 from J, leaving 19 bases between them. The germline CDR1 and CDR2 sequences are SGHDN and FVKESK. Here the CDR3 reads CASSPIGVAFREQYF. The CDR3 nucleotides are TGTGCCAGCAGCCCGATTGGGGTGGCATTCCGCGAGCAGTACTTC.

V and J are TRBV9 and TRBJ1-3; a possible D gene is TRBD1 (5 bases). V shed 3 bases and J shed 2 bases, with 15 bases lying between them. This CDR3 has 16 amino acids. Germline V gives CDR1 SGDLS, CDR2 YYNGEE. The CDR3 coding sequence is TGTGCCAGCAGCGGACGAGGTCCAGGGCCTGGAAACACCATATATTTT. This encodes CASSGRGPGPGNTIYF.

V and J are TRBV7-2 and TRBJ1-6; D might be TRBD1 (5 bases). Germline V lookup: CDR1 SGHTA, CDR2 FQGNSA. Trimming shortened V by 5 bases and J by 7 bases, and 12 bases separated the two germline ends. The CDR3 has 14 residues. This chain's CDR3 is CASSTWDGNSPLHF. CDR3 DNA: TGTGCCAGCAGCACCTGGGACGGAAATTCACCCCTCCACTTT.

The chain links TRBV28 to TRBJ1-5, with D perhaps matching TRBD1 (6 bases). V gave up 7 bases and J gave up 0 bases, with 10 bases separating them. The CDR3 has 14 amino acids. CDR1 and CDR2 (germline): MDHEN, SYDVKM. CDR3 in amino acids: CASNLQGSNQPQHF. CDR3 bases: TGTGCCAGCAACCTACAGGGTAGCAATCAGCCCCAGCATTTT.

This clone came up a few times. The chain is built from TRBV2 and TRBJ1-1; 7 bases fit TRBD1. Looked up from germline, CDR1 is SNHLY and CDR2 is FYNNEI. CDR3 length: 12 amino acids. V dropped 5 bases and J dropped 6; count of bases not matched to a gene: 3. Written as DNA, the CDR3 is TGTGCCAGCAGTTACAGGGGCGCTGAAGCTTTCTTT. Translation gives CASSYRGAEAFF.

The rearrangement uses TRBV4-1 and TRBJ2-7, with TRBD1 matching 9 bases. Looked up from germline, CDR1 is MGHRA and CDR2 is YSYEKL. V gave up 0 bases and J gave up 6 bases; unmatched junction bases: 6. The CDR3 consists of 15 residues. The CDR3 protein is CASSQEGRTGAEQYF. CDR3 bases: TGCGCCAGCAGCCAAGAAGGTCGGACAGGGGCCGAGCAGTACTTC.

The V and J genes are TRBV9 and TRBJ2-7, with TRBD1 as a possible D gene (6 bases). From germline, CDR1 is SGDLS and CDR2 YYNGEE. V was shortened by 4 bases and J by 1 base, with 12 bases between the two germline ends. CDR3 size: 14 residues. The CDR3 bases are TGTGCCAGCAGCACTCGGACAGATTCCTACGAGCAGTACTTC. This gives the protein CASSTRTDSYEQYF.

V usage is TRBV30 and J usage is TRBJ1-3; 9 nucleotides match TRBD1. Germline-derived CDR1 and CDR2 are GTSNPN and SVGIG (reference sequence). With V trimmed by 5 bases and J by 8 bases, 7 bases remained unmatched. The CDR3 loop spans 13 amino acids. The CDR3 is CAWSDRGFDTIYF. Here the CDR3 DNA reads TGTGCCTGGTCGGACAGGGGTTTTGACACCATATATTTT. The full variable domain, rest sourced from reference TRBV30 and TRBJ1-3, is SQTIHQWPATLVQPVGSPLSLECTVEGTSNPNLYWYRQAAGRGLQLLFYSVGIGQISSEVPQNLSASRPQDRQFILSSKKLLLSDSGFYLCAWSDRGFDTIYFGEGSWLTVV.

This chain links TRBV19 with TRBJ2-2; 7 bases are a match to TRBD1. In germline, CDR1 is LNHDA, CDR2 SQIVND (reference sequence). The CDR3 consists of 14 residues. Germline trimming cut 7 bases from V and 6 bases from J; bases unmatched to any gene: 8. The CDR3 DNA sequence: TGTGCCAGTAAGGAAACAGGGGTGGCCGGGGAGCTGTTTTTT. It codes for CASKETGVAGELFF.

The chain employs TRBV10-3 and TRBJ1-2; D perhaps matches TRBD1 (5 bases). Germline V lookup: CDR1 ENHRY, CDR2 SYGVKD. The ends were cut back, 4 bases at V and 6 bases at J, with 12 bases in the middle. The CDR3 sequence is 13 residues long. The CDR3 loop reads CAISGGTDHGYTF. In nucleotides, the CDR3 is TGTGCCATCAGTGGGGGGACTGACCATGGCTACACCTTC.

The V call is TRBV9, the J call TRBJ2-7, with D perhaps matching TRBD2 (5 bases). The CDR3 has 15 residues. V was trimmed by 4 bases and J by 2 bases, leaving 16 bases between them. Germline CDR1 SGDLS, CDR2 YYNGEE. CDR3 in DNA: TGTGCCAGCAGCCCTACGGGGATTGGCCCCTACGAGCAGTACTTC. Translating it yields CASSPTGIGPYEQYF. The full variable domain, its missing parts supplied by reference TRBV9 and TRBJ2-7, is DSGVTQTPKHLITATGQRVTLRCSPRSGDLSVYWYQQSLDQGLQFLIQYYNGEERAKGNILERFSAQQFPDLHSELNLSSLELGDSALYFCASSPTGIGPYEQYFGPGTRLTVT.

The rearrangement joins TRBV6-4 to TRBJ1-5, with a weak D call TRBD1 (6 bases). The CDR3 consists of 16 residues. V shed 2 bases and J shed 3 bases, with 14 bases lying between them. Germline-derived CDR1 and CDR2 are MRHNA and SNTAGT. CDR3 coding DNA: TGTGCCAGCAGTGACGGGGAAGGGGGATCCAATCAGCCCCAGCATTTT. This sequence encodes CASSDGEGGSNQPQHF.

The rearrangement uses TRBV6-1 and TRBJ1-5; D gene ambiguous. This CDR3 region has 14 residues. Trimming took 2 bases from V and 0 from J, leaving 5 bases between them. Germline-derived CDR1 and CDR2 are MNHNS and SASEGT. CDR3 bases: TGTGCCAGCAGTGAATCGCATAGCAATCAGCCCCAGCATTTT. Protein: CASSESHSNQPQHF.

This clone was detected only once. The V call is TRBV20-1, the J call TRBJ2-5; D uncertain. With 2 bases removed from V and 5 bases from J, the gap between germline ends came to 3 bases. Germline V gene lookup returns CDR1 DFQATT and CDR2 SNEGSKA (reference sequence). This CDR3 is built from 10 residues. The CDR3 region has the DNA TGCAGTGCTAGACAGGAGACCCAGTACTTC. This translates into CSARQETQYF.

CDR3 nucleotides: TGTGCCAGCAGCTTAGTGGGGGAAAAACTGTTTTTT. Translation gives CASSLVGEKLFF. This rearrangement joins TRBV7-9 to TRBJ1-4; D not resolved. Germline V lookup: CDR1 SEHNR, CDR2 FQNEAQ (reference sequence). V lost 1 base and J lost 8, with 5 bases in between. The CDR3 runs 12 residues.

This clone has a handful of counts. The rearrangement links TRBV5-1 to TRBJ2-7; the D gene is possibly TRBD1 (8 bases). The CDR3 spans 14 residues. Germline-derived CDR1 and CDR2 are SGHRS and YFSETQ. Trimming shortened V by 2 bases and J by 3 bases, and 12 bases separated the two germline ends. This chain's CDR3 is CASSLTGGDYEQYF. The CDR3 DNA reads TGCGCCAGCAGCTTAACAGGGGGGGACTACGAGCAGTACTTC.

This clone was observed a few times. Other DNA sequences in this specimen translate into the identical CDR3. CDR3 in DNA: TGCAGCGGGGGTGTTTCGGGGGAGACCCAGTACTTC. It specifies CSGGVSGETQYF. The chain links TRBV29-1 to TRBJ2-5; tentatively, D is TRBD2 (5 bases). CDR1 is SQVTM and CDR2 is ANQGSEA in the germline V gene. Trimming stripped 7 bases from V and 5 bases from J, with 14 bases between. This CDR3 contains 12 residues.

The rearrangement uses TRBV5-6 and TRBJ1-5; D is undetermined. V was shortened by 1 base and J by 0 bases, with 11 bases between the two germline ends. The CDR3 is made up of 16 amino acids. Germline CDR1 is SGHDT and CDR2 is YYEEEE. For the CDR3, the DNA is TGTGCCAGCAGCTTGTACAGTTTCTATAGCAATCAGCCCCAGCATTTT. It is translated as CASSLYSFYSNQPQHF.

The rearrangement joins TRBV4-2 to TRBJ1-4; no clear D gene. The CDR3 is 17 amino acids. Germline CDR1 and CDR2: LGHNA and YNFKEQ. Trimming shortened V by 1 base and J by 0 bases, and 12 bases separated the two germline ends. CDR3 residues: CASSQGVRNPTNEKLFF. In DNA form, the CDR3 reads TGTGCCAGCAGCCAAGGAGTGCGGAACCCAACTAATGAAAAACTGTTTTTT.

The genes are TRBV6-1 and TRBJ1-4; D gene ambiguous. CDR3 length: 14 amino acids. Trimming pared 9 bases from V and 7 bases from J, leaving 18 bases between. The germline V gene encodes CDR1 MNHNS and CDR2 SASEGT. CDR3 loop: CASWERRTSEKLFF. For the CDR3, the DNA is TGTGCCAGTTGGGAGAGACGGACCTCTGAAAAACTGTTTTTT.

This chain connects TRBV7-2 to TRBJ2-3; unclear D gene. CDR1 is SGHTA and CDR2 is FQGNSA in the germline V gene. V was shortened by 4 bases and J by 4 bases, with 18 bases between the two germline ends. This CDR3 comprises 16 residues. CDR3 residues: CASSSRKGRVADTQYF. Written as DNA, the CDR3 is TGTGCCAGCAGCTCAAGAAAAGGCCGTGTGGCAGATACGCAGTATTTT.

The rearrangement links TRBV2 to TRBJ2-7; TRBD1 might be the D (5 bases). The V gene's germline CDR1 is SNHLY and CDR2 FYNNEI. CDR3 length: 11 amino acids. The V end was cut by 4 bases, the J end by 11 bases, with 12 bases between. In DNA, the CDR3 is TGTGCCAGCAGTGTAGGACAAGACGAGTACTTC. Translated: CASSVGQDEYF.

The V gene is TRBV5-1, the J gene TRBJ1-5; 7 bases agree with TRBD1. Trimming took 4 bases from V and 3 from J; bases not matched to a gene: 4. The germline V gene encodes CDR1 SGHRS and CDR2 YFSETQ. This CDR3 has 14 residues. In DNA form, the CDR3 reads TGCGCCAGCAGCCCGGGACAGAACAATCAGCCCCAGCATTTT. Protein sequence: CASSPGQNNQPQHF.

The chain has TRBV5-1 and TRBJ2-1, with D perhaps TRBD2 (6 bases). Germline V gene lookup returns CDR1 SGHRS and CDR2 YFSETQ. The ends were cut back, 1 base at V and 9 bases at J, with 17 bases in the middle. This CDR3 is built from 15 residues. The CDR3 DNA sequence: TGCGCCAGCAGCTTGATAGGCGGGAAGGAGGCTGAGCAGTTCTTC. It specifies CASSLIGGKEAEQFF.